These 18 T cell receptor beta chains share one sample of origin, sequenced in a study of T-cell memory formation after mild COVID-19. TCRdb passed the 5' RACE reads through MiXCR, listing each CDR3 protein once. The sample gives a few hundred thousand distinct CDR3 sequences, roughly 8.2% of which show up once; about 22% is in the top ten. The sequenced sample consisted of PBMCs or a T cell subset sorted from them (not recorded which). These receptors were collected from a man aged 18 to 29 who had mild COVID-19 (a few samples of this study predate the infection). Cell type and time point are not known.

J is TRBJ2-5 and V is TRBV28, with a tentative D call TRBD2 (5 bases). The CDR3 has 12 amino acids. V lost 6 bases and J 3 bases, leaving 8 bases between the germline ends. Germline V gene data show CDR1 as MDHEN and CDR2 as SYDVKM. CDR3: CASRDFKETQYF. The CDR3 region has the DNA TGTGCCAGCAGGGACTTTAAAGAGACCCAGTACTTC. The whole variable domain, remainder taken from reference TRBV28 and TRBJ2-5, is DVKVTQSSRYLVKRTGEKVFLECVQDMDHENMFWYRQDPGLGLRLIYFSYDVKMKEKGDIPEGYSVSREKKERFSLILESASTNQTSMYLCASRDFKETQYFGPGTRLLVL.

This clonotype has ten or more counts. The gene calls are TRBV5-6 and TRBJ2-3; 7 nucleotides align to TRBD2. Looked up from germline, CDR1 is SGHDT and CDR2 is YYEEEE. CDR3 size: 15 residues. V was clipped by 0 bases and J by 6 bases; unmatched bases: 7. CDR3 residues: CASSLDALRGDTQYF. In DNA form, the CDR3 reads TGTGCCAGCAGCTTGGACGCCCTGCGGGGGGATACGCAGTATTTT.

The V gene is TRBV12-3 or TRBV12-4, the J gene TRBJ1-4, with 9 bases lining up with TRBD1. CDR3 length: 14 amino acids. The V segment lost 6 bases and the J segment 6 bases; nucleotides outside the gene matches: 5. The CDR3 DNA is TGTGCCAGCAGCCGGACAGGGGTTCATGAAAAACTGTTTTTT. Its translation: CASSRTGVHEKLFF.

The chain recombines TRBV20-1 with TRBJ2-1, with D unclear. Germline V gene data show CDR1 as DFQATT and CDR2 as SNEGSKA (reference sequence). Trimming shortened V by 0 bases and J by 8 bases, and 5 bases separated the two germline ends. The CDR3 is 11 residues long. Here the CDR3 reads CSARDVYEQFF. In DNA, the CDR3 is TGCAGTGCTAGAGACGTCTATGAGCAGTTCTTC.

This clonotype was detected a few times. The V gene is TRBV10-1, the J gene TRBJ2-3; D ambiguous. This CDR3 region has 12 residues. V shed 8 bases and J shed 1 base, with 7 bases lying between them. Germline CDR1 WNHNN, CDR2 SYGVQD (reference sequence). CDR3 sequence (DNA): TGCGCCAGCGCCTCAGGCACAGATACGCAGTATTTT. Translation gives CASASGTDTQYF.

This clonotype showed up just a few times. The chain uses TRBV20-1 and TRBJ2-1; D may be TRBD1 (6 bases). The V end lost 6 bases, the J end lost 10 bases, and 28 bases lay between the germline ends. The CDR3 sequence is 16 residues long. CDR1 is DFQATT, CDR2 SNEGSKA, per germline (reference sequence). CDR3 region: CSARGSEDSLQREQFF. The CDR3 nucleotides read TGCAGTGCCAGGGGATCGGAGGACTCGTTACAGAGAGAGCAGTTCTTC.

This clonotype has more than one count but fewer than ten. V gene TRBV7-6 combines with J gene TRBJ1-5; D is perhaps TRBD1 (6 bases). V was shortened by 3 bases and J by 7 bases, with 10 bases between the two germline ends. This CDR3 has 13 amino acids. Per the germline V gene, CDR1 is SGHVS and CDR2 is FNYEAQ. The CDR3 region has the DNA TGTGCCAGCAGCTTGGAGGGGGAACAGCCCCAGCATTTT. Protein: CASSLEGEQPQHF.

This chain uses TRBV15 with TRBJ2-1; the D gene is possibly TRBD2 (7 bases). Germline CDR1 and CDR2: LNHNV and YYDKDF (reference sequence). V lost 1 base to trimming and J lost 15 bases, with 25 bases between them. This CDR3 has 16 residues. CDR3 in DNA: TGTGCCACCAGCAGAGCCCCCCGGGGGGTAGAAGGACAGCGGTTCTTC. Protein sequence: CATSRAPRGVEGQRFF.

The CDR3 nucleotides read TGTGCCAGCAGCTTGGATACTGACACTGAAGCTTTCTTT. Protein sequence: CASSLDTDTEAFF. The chain uses TRBV5-4 and TRBJ1-1; D gene unclear. Trimming took 0 bases from V and 3 from J, leaving 6 bases between them. In germline, CDR1 is SGHNT, CDR2 YYREEE (reference sequence). This CDR3 spans 13 amino acids. The variable domain in full, with the rest retrieved from reference TRBV5-4 and TRBJ1-1, is ETGVTQSPTHLIKTRGQQVTLRCSSQSGHNTVSWYQQALGQGPQFIFQYYREEENGRGNFPPRFSGLQFPNYSSELNVNALELDDSALYLCASSLDTDTEAFFGQGTRLTVV.

This clonotype has just a few counts. The V call is TRBV5-1, the J call TRBJ1-5, with 8 nucleotides matching TRBD1. CDR1 SGHRS and CDR2 YFSETQ come from the germline V gene. The CDR3 sequence is 14 residues long. V was clipped by 0 bases and J by 5 bases; unmatched bases: 1. The CDR3 sequence: CASSLGTGYQPQHF. Here the CDR3 DNA reads TGCGCCAGCAGCTTGGGGACAGGGTATCAGCCCCAGCATTTT.

This clonotype was seen a few times. With a much larger clone just one base away, this may be a read error. Here the CDR3 DNA reads TGTGCCAGCAGTAGAGGCGCCACAGATACGCAGTATTTT. It encodes CASSRGATDTQYF. The chain joins TRBV12-3 or TRBV12-4 to TRBJ2-3, with no clear D. Trimming left V 5 bases short and J 2 bases short, with 8 bases between. The CDR3 spans 13 residues.

This clonotype has more than one count but fewer than ten. CDR3 amino acids: CASSPARGGYTF. The CDR3 DNA reads TGTGCCAGCAGTCCCGCCCGGGGGGGCTACACCTTC. The chain recombines TRBV6-5 with TRBJ1-2; a possible D gene is TRBD1 (5 bases). Trimming left V 5 bases short and J 8 bases short, with 12 bases between. The germline gives CDR1 MNHEY, CDR2 SVGAGI. This CDR3 region has 12 residues.

This clonotype was recorded many times. The chain is built from TRBV29-1 and TRBJ2-3; D tentatively fits TRBD1 or TRBD2 (5 bases each). Trimming took off 2 bases at V and 2 bases at J, with 11 bases between the two ends. The CDR3 totals 14 residues. The germline V gene has CDR1 SQVTM and CDR2 ANQGSEA. CDR3 bases: TGCAGCGTTGAATTCGGGGCCGCCACAGATACGCAGTATTTT. Protein: CSVEFGAATDTQYF.

The genes are TRBV18 and TRBJ2-1; 7 positions agree with TRBD1. The CDR3 runs to 15 residues. V lost 0 bases, J lost 10 bases, and 9 bases stayed unmatched. Germline V gene sequence: CDR1 KGHSH, CDR2 LQKENI. CDR3 region: CASSPPSQGQKEQFF. In DNA form, the CDR3 reads TGTGCCAGCTCACCACCGTCTCAGGGACAGAAGGAGCAGTTCTTC.

The chain employs TRBV7-2 and TRBJ1-3; possible D gene TRBD1, 5 bases. CDR3 size: 14 residues. Germline CDR1 SGHTA, CDR2 FQGNSA. With 3 bases removed from V and 1 base from J, the gap between germline ends came to 7 bases. The CDR3 loop is CASSFDSSGNTIYF. The CDR3 DNA sequence: TGTGCCAGCAGCTTCGACAGTTCTGGAAACACCATATATTTT.

This chain uses TRBV6-2 or TRBV6-3 with TRBJ2-3; unclear D gene. Trimming removed 6 bases at V and 3 bases at J, with 7 bases between. The CDR3 totals 12 residues. Per germline, CDR1 MNHEY and CDR2 SVGEGT. The CDR3 DNA is TGTGCCAGCAGGTCTGGGACAGATACGCAGTATTTT. Protein: CASRSGTDTQYF.

This clonotype was counted at least ten times. The CDR3 here is CASSLDRVMFF. The CDR3 region has the DNA TGTGCCAGCAGCTTGGACAGGGTGATGTTTTTT. The chain has TRBV5-5 and TRBJ2-2; TRBD1 might be the D (6 bases). Trimming took 0 bases from V and 15 from J, leaving 9 bases between them. Germline values: CDR1 SGHKS, CDR2 YYEKEE (reference sequence). CDR3 size: 11 residues.

This clonotype was seen a handful of times. V gene TRBV19 combines with J gene TRBJ1-1; possibly TRBD1 for D (5 bases). V was pared by 3 bases and J by 7 bases, with 12 bases between. This CDR3 has 13 residues. In germline, CDR1 is LNHDA, CDR2 SQIVND (reference sequence). The CDR3: CASSIRSTDEAFF. The CDR3 DNA follows: TGTGCCAGTAGTATCCGGTCGACAGATGAAGCTTTCTTT.